This is a list of T cell receptor beta chains from one sample in a study of shared clonotypes between healthy human individuals. The table came from immunoSEQ multiplex PCR; TCRdb's copy has only in-frame clones and leaves some out. Among 550,000 to 850,000 clones listed, approximately 79% were seen once. The sequencing input was memory CD4+ T cells sorted from blood. The receptors were gathered from a woman aged 25 to 45 in good health. Both conserved end residues are part of each CDR3. The D gene is left open where the match is weak. The size entry is marked missing in some rows and otherwise reads once, few, many or a size class.

J gene: TRBJ2-7; V gene: TRBV7-3; D gene: TRBD2; clone size: -; CDR3 protein: CASSLTTSGRAYEQYF; CDR3 DNA: TGTGCCAGCAGCTTAACTACTAGCGGGAGGGCCTACGAGCAGTACTTC
J gene: TRBJ2-1; V gene: TRBV2; D gene: TRBD2; clone size: -; CDR3 protein: CASSGSGNNEQFF; CDR3 DNA: TGTGCCAGCAGTGGGAGCGGGAATAATGAGCAGTTCTTC
J gene: TRBJ2-3; V gene: TRBV7-8; D gene: -; clone size: -; CDR3 protein: CASSLRRERGHTDTQYF; CDR3 DNA: TGTGCCAGCAGCTTACGGCGGGAGAGGGGACACACAGATACGCAGTATTTT
J gene: TRBJ2-7; V gene: TRBV2; D gene: TRBD1; clone size: -; CDR3 protein: CASSEARGQWGYEQYF; CDR3 DNA: TGTGCCAGCAGTGAAGCGAGGGGGCAGTGGGGATACGAGCAGTACTTC
J gene: TRBJ2-1; V gene: TRBV9; D gene: -; clone size: once; CDR3 protein: CASSVGKLLPYNEQFF; CDR3 DNA: TGTGCCAGCAGCGTAGGTAAACTTCTACCTTACAATGAGCAGTTCTTC
J gene: TRBJ2-1; V gene: TRBV7-9; D gene: TRBD2; clone size: -; CDR3 protein: CASSLLAGGYNEQFF; CDR3 DNA: TGTGCCAGCAGCTTACTAGCGGGAGGATACAATGAGCAGTTCTTC
J gene: TRBJ2-1; V gene: TRBV5-1; D gene: TRBD2; clone size: -; CDR3 protein: CASSVGTSGNYNEQFF; CDR3 DNA: TGCGCCAGCAGCGTAGGGACTAGCGGAAACTACAATGAGCAGTTCTTC
J gene: TRBJ2-2; V gene: TRBV5-1; D gene: TRBD2; clone size: few; CDR3 protein: CASSLDGTSGTNTGELFF; CDR3 DNA: TGCGCCAGCAGCTTGGACGGGACTAGCGGGACGAACACCGGGGAGCTGTTTTTT
J gene: TRBJ1-2; V gene: TRBV5-1; D gene: TRBD1; clone size: -; CDR3 protein: CASSTRETPGQSYGYTF; CDR3 DNA: TGCGCCAGCAGCACGCGGGAGACGCCGGGACAGAGCTATGGCTACACCTTC
J gene: TRBJ2-7; V gene: TRBV28; D gene: TRBD2; clone size: -; CDR3 protein: CASRPGLAGVEQYF; CDR3 DNA: TGTGCCAGCAGGCCGGGACTAGCGGGAGTCGAGCAGTACTTC